This TCR beta chain is from a study of shared clonotypes between healthy human individuals. Study-level points and caveats: A small donor pool kept down the genetic and exposure-history diversity that was represented. Naive CD4 clonotypes overlapped across a handful of donors at approximately 5.3%. Depth was large, yet rarefaction showed that sorted-subset sequencing was incomplete.

A CD45RA-negative memory subset and a CD45RA+ naive subset were separated from the CD4+ cells. Generated by immunoSEQ multiplex PCR, the TCRdb table keeps only in-frame clones and is missing some. The data show about 330,000 clones, over 65% seen once. The CDR3 totals 15 residues. The V and J ends lost 2 bases and 4 bases respectively, with 13 bases between them. Germline CDR1 and CDR2: MNHNS and SASEGT. Comments on this clone: Its antigen is not known.

The chain combines TRBV6-1 with TRBJ2-3; D might be TRBD1 or TRBD2, each matching 7 bases. Material for sequencing was memory CD4+ T cells sorted from blood. The subset denotes: CD45RA-negative fraction. The receptor was derived from a man between 25 and 39 years old in good health. As DNA, the CDR3 is TGTGCCAGCAGTGAAAGGGGAGGGGGCCCAGATACGCAGTATTTT. It specifies CASSERGGGPDTQYF.